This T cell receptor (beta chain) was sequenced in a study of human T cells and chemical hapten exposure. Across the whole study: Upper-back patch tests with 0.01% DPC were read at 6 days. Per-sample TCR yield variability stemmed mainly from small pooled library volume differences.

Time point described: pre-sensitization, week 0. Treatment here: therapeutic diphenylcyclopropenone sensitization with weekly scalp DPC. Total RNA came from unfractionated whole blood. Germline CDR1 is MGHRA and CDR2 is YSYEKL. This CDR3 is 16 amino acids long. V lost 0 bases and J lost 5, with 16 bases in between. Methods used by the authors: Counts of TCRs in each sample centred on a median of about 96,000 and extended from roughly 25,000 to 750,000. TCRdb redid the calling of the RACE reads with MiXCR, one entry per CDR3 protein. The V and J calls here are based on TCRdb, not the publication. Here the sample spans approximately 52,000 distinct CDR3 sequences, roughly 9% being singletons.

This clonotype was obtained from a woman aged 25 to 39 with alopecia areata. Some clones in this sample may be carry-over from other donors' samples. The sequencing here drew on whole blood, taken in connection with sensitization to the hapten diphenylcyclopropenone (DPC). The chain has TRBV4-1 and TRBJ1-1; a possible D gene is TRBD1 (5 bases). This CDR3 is CASSQDSGLGGTEAFF. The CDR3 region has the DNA TGCGCCAGCAGCCAAGATTCTGGTCTCGGGGGAACTGAAGCTTTCTTT.